These 27 T cell receptor beta chains came from one sample sequenced in a study of long-term antiretroviral therapy in people with HIV. The authors ran the immunoSEQ assay, v3.0, at survey level. This table comes from immunoSEQ multiplex PCR, and its TCRdb copy is limited to in-frame clones, with some not included. The sample lists fewer than 40,000 clones, about 93% occurring once. This specimen consisted of unsorted PBMCs, obtained approximately 5 years after starting antiretroviral therapy. These receptors were collected from a woman between 45 and 65 years old with HIV.

The V call is TRBV5-1, the J call TRBJ2-3; the match to TRBD2 covers 10 bases. The trim removed 4 bases at V and 2 bases at J, leaving 4 bases unmatched. The CDR3 runs 15 residues. The germline V gene encodes CDR1 SGHRS and CDR2 YFSETQ. The CDR3 nucleotides are TGCGCCAGCAGCATTAGCGGGGGGTACACAGATACGCAGTATTTT. Its translation is CASSISGGYTDTQYF.

The J gene is TRBJ1-1, the V gene TRBV6-1, with D unclear. V dropped 4 bases and J dropped 1 base, with 7 bases sitting between them. The length of the CDR3 is 13 residues. Germline assignment: CDR1 MNHNS and CDR2 SASEGT. The CDR3 bases are TGTGCCAGCAGTGGGTCCCGGAACACTGAAGCTTTCTTT. Its protein is CASSGSRNTEAFF.

The chain joins TRBV7-2 to TRBJ2-3, with D unresolved. CDR1 is SGHTA and CDR2 is FQGNSA in the germline V gene. With 4 bases removed from V and 8 bases from J, the gap between germline ends came to 10 bases. The CDR3 contains 12 residues. The CDR3 nucleotides read TGTGCCAGCAGCTCAACGGGCTCTACGCAGTATTTT. It encodes CASSSTGSTQYF.

This clone was seen only once. The V call is TRBV27, the J call TRBJ1-1; 11 nucleotides line up with TRBD1. Germline assignment: CDR1 MNHEY and CDR2 SMNVEV (reference sequence). V lost 0 bases, J lost 8 bases, and 2 bases stayed unmatched. CDR3 length: 14 amino acids. Written as DNA, the CDR3 is TGTGCCAGCAGTTTATCGGGGACAGGGGGGGAAGCTTTCTTT. Amino acids: CASSLSGTGGEAFF.

The chain combines TRBV29-1 with TRBJ2-2; TRBD1 matches 10 bases. The germline V gene encodes CDR1 SQVTM and CDR2 ANQGSEA. Losses at the gene ends were 0 bases for V and 0 bases for J; bases not matched to a gene: 1. This CDR3 contains 16 residues. The CDR3: CSVEEGQGTNTGELFF. Written as DNA, the CDR3 is TGCAGCGTTGAAGAGGGACAGGGGACGAACACCGGGGAGCTGTTTTTT.

V and J are TRBV7-3 and TRBJ2-3; tentative D call: TRBD1 (5 bases). Germline loops: CDR1 SGHTA, CDR2 FQGTGA. The ends were cut back, 3 bases at V and 1 base at J, with 11 bases in the middle. The length of the CDR3 is 15 residues. The CDR3 sequence is CASSFDSLGTDTQYF. The CDR3 DNA follows: TGTGCCAGCAGCTTCGACAGTCTAGGCACAGATACGCAGTATTTT.

The chain joins TRBV5-4 to TRBJ2-7, with D unclear. Trimming pared 2 bases from V and 4 bases from J, leaving 4 bases between. This CDR3 contains 11 residues. Per the germline V gene, CDR1 is SGHNT and CDR2 is YYREEE (reference sequence). The CDR3 nucleotides read TGTGCCAGCAGCTTACCTTACGAGCAGTACTTC. It encodes CASSLPYEQYF.

The chain couples TRBV21-1 to TRBJ1-5. TRBV21-1 is termed a pseudogene. The CDR3 has 12 amino acids. The DNA for the CDR3 is TGTGCCAGGAGAGTGCGGGGTCAGCCCCAGCATTTT. This sequence encodes CARRVRGQPQHF.

V gene TRBV6-1 combines with J gene TRBJ1-3; unclear D gene. The V end lost 1 base, the J end lost 3 bases, and 4 bases lay between the germline ends. This CDR3 region has 13 residues. From germline, CDR1 is MNHNS and CDR2 SASEGT. The CDR3 protein is CASSEDGGNTIYF. The CDR3 region has the DNA TGTGCCAGCAGTGAAGACGGTGGAAACACCATATATTTT.

In DNA form, the CDR3 reads TGTGCCAGCAGTCCGGGCCATAACACTGAAGCTTTCTTT. The encoded protein is CASSPGHNTEAFF. The V and J genes are TRBV2 and TRBJ1-1; the D is unclear. The V and J ends lost 5 bases and 2 bases respectively, with 9 bases between them. Germline CDR1 and CDR2: SNHLY and FYNNEI. The CDR3 runs 13 residues.

This rearrangement joins TRBV13 to TRBJ1-6, with D perhaps TRBD1 (6 bases). This CDR3 is 15 amino acids long. The germline V gene encodes CDR1 PRHDT and CDR2 FYEKMQ (reference sequence). Trimming took off 2 bases at V and 7 bases at J, with 12 bases between the two ends. CDR3 DNA: TGTGCCAGCAGCTTAAGGGGGGTAATGAATTCACCCCTCCACTTT. As protein: CASSLRGVMNSPLHF.

The chain uses TRBV7-8 and TRBJ2-3; 7 bases fit TRBD1. Germline CDR1 reads SGHVS; CDR2 reads FQNEAQ. The CDR3 extends over 15 amino acids. After removal of 2 bases from V and 5 bases from J, the junction contained 7 bases not matched to a gene. CDR3 sequence reads: CASSLTGTAGDTQYF. The CDR3 nucleotides read TGTGCCAGCAGCTTAACCGGGACAGCAGGAGATACGCAGTATTTT. Using reference TRBV7-8 and TRBJ2-3 for the parts outside the CDR3, the full variable domain is GAGVSQSPRYKVAKRGQDVALRCDPISGHVSLFWYQQALGQGPEFLTYFQNEAQLDKSGLPSDRFFAERPEGSVSTLKIQRTQQEDSAVYLCASSLTGTAGDTQYFGPGTRLTVL.

This CDR3 reads CASSLDSPLLFSTDTQYF. The CDR3 DNA is TGTGCCAGCAGCCTGGACAGTCCTTTACTTTTTAGCACAGATACGCAGTATTTT. The chain combines TRBV7-2 with TRBJ2-3; D possibly corresponds to TRBD1 (6 bases). The CDR3 extends over 18 amino acids. Trimming shortened V by 5 bases and J by 0 bases, and 21 bases separated the two germline ends. The germline V gene has CDR1 SGHTA and CDR2 FQGNSA.

The chain employs TRBV27 and TRBJ1-5; 7 bases line up with TRBD1. Trimming removed 7 bases from V and 6 bases from J; junction bases left unmatched: 12. The germline V gene encodes CDR1 MNHEY and CDR2 SMNVEV (reference sequence). The CDR3 spans 15 residues. The CDR3 region is CASMSGGRRVQPQHF. The CDR3 region has the DNA TGTGCCAGCATGTCAGGGGGTCGTCGCGTTCAGCCCCAGCATTTT.

This sequence joins TRBV6-6 and TRBJ1-6; 10 bases line up with TRBD1. J gave up 7 bases and V 5 bases, and 8 bases lay outside the gene matches. Germline V gene lookup returns CDR1 MNHNY and CDR2 SVGAGI (reference sequence). The CDR3 spans 16 residues. CDR3 protein: CASSQTGGAKNSPLHF. The CDR3 coding sequence is TGTGCCAGCAGTCAGACAGGGGGCGCGAAAAATTCACCCCTCCACTTT.

The V call is TRBV27, the J call TRBJ2-1; D not certain. The CDR3 runs 17 residues. CDR1 is MNHEY, CDR2 SMNVEV, per germline (reference sequence). The V end lost 1 base, the J end lost 4 bases, and 17 bases lay between the germline ends. CDR3 protein: CASSLYPRTEDYNEQFF. The CDR3 DNA is TGTGCCAGCAGTTTATACCCTCGCACAGAAGATTACAATGAGCAGTTCTTC.

V usage is TRBV7-2 and J usage is TRBJ2-7; D unclear. CDR3 size: 16 residues. In germline, CDR1 is SGHTA, CDR2 FQGNSA. V lost 3 bases, J lost 2 bases, and 17 bases lay in between. The CDR3 spells CASSFTRGPGPYEQYF. The CDR3 DNA sequence: TGTGCCAGCAGCTTCACCCGCGGCCCAGGACCCTACGAGCAGTACTTC.

The J gene is TRBJ1-2, the V gene TRBV15; TRBD1 might be the D (5 bases). V shed 0 bases and J shed 5 bases, with 25 bases lying between them. CDR1 and CDR2 from the germline V gene are LNHNV and YYDKDF (reference sequence). CDR3 length equals 19 residues. The CDR3 sequence: CATSRDLGTDSPKGYGYTF. CDR3 nucleotides: TGTGCCACCAGCAGAGATCTCGGGACCGATTCCCCAAAGGGTTATGGCTACACCTTC.

The chain links TRBV5-1 to TRBJ2-3; D is possibly TRBD1 or TRBD2 (5 bases each). CDR3 length: 13 amino acids. The V and J ends lost 0 bases and 3 bases respectively, with 5 bases between them. In germline, CDR1 is SGHRS, CDR2 YFSETQ. The CDR3 is CASSLGGTDTQYF. The CDR3 region has the DNA TGCGCCAGCAGCTTGGGGGGGACAGATACGCAGTATTTT.

The chain carries TRBV6-1 and TRBJ1-4; D call uncertain. The V end lost 0 bases, the J end lost 3 bases, and 8 bases lay between the germline ends. Germline V CDR1 and CDR2: MNHNS, SASEGT. This CDR3 is 15 amino acids long. The CDR3 DNA is TGTGCCAGCAGTGAAGCGGGGTACCCTAATGAAAAACTGTTTTTT. Translated, it gives CASSEAGYPNEKLFF.

The chain links TRBV10-3 to TRBJ2-3; 15 bases map to TRBD2. Trimming cost V 2 bases and J 2 bases; bases outside gene matches: 2. The CDR3 is 17 residues long. Germline V gene lookup returns CDR1 ENHRY and CDR2 SYGVKD. CDR3 DNA: TGTGCCATCAGTGAGGGACTAGCGGGGGGGGACACAGATACGCAGTATTTT. Translation gives CAISEGLAGGDTDTQYF.

The genes are TRBV15 and TRBJ2-3, with TRBD1 identical over 8 bases. CDR1 and CDR2 (germline): LNHNV, YYDKDF (reference sequence). The CDR3 has 16 amino acids. V lost 4 bases, J lost 2 bases, and 8 bases stayed unmatched. The CDR3, as DNA: TGTGCCACCAGCACCGGACAGGGTCTTATCACAGATACGCAGTATTTT. It is translated as CATSTGQGLITDTQYF. Full variable domain (rest looked up from reference TRBV15 and TRBJ2-3): DAMVIQNPRYQVTQFGKPVTLSCSQTLNHNVMYWYQQKSSQAPKLLFHYYDKDFNNEADTPDNFQSRRPNTSFCFLDIRSPGLGDTAMYLCATSTGQGLITDTQYFGPGTRLTVL.

V is TRBV18 and J is TRBJ1-5; D remains unclear. This CDR3 is 15 amino acids long. V was cut by 2 bases and J by 3 bases, with 11 bases left in between. CDR1 KGHSH and CDR2 LQKENI come from the germline V gene. As DNA, the CDR3 is TGTGCCAGCTCACCAACAAATAGCAACAATCAGCCCCAGCATTTT. It translates to CASSPTNSNNQPQHF.

This chain uses TRBV6-1 with TRBJ2-7, with 7 bases identical to TRBD1. Trimming took 10 bases from V and 4 from J; bases not matched to a gene: 13. The CDR3 runs to 14 residues. In germline, CDR1 is MNHNS, CDR2 SASEGT. The CDR3 DNA sequence: TGTGCCATCAGACAGGGAAGGGTCGTGTACGAGCAGTACTTC. Protein product: CAIRQGRVVYEQYF.

The chain is built from TRBV5-4 and TRBJ2-3; D is perhaps TRBD1 or TRBD2 (6 bases each). V was clipped by 2 bases and J by 3 bases, with 13 bases between them. The germline V gene has CDR1 SGHNT and CDR2 YYREEE (reference sequence). The CDR3 spans 15 residues. CDR3 in DNA: TGTGCCAGCAGCTTCCCGGGGGCGGGGACAGATACGCAGTATTTT. Translating it yields CASSFPGAGTDTQYF.

The rearrangement uses TRBV10-1 and TRBJ2-1; TRBD2 aligns across 11 bases. In germline, CDR1 is WNHNN, CDR2 SYGVQD (reference sequence). The CDR3 runs 15 residues. V trimming: 7 bases; J trimming: 5 bases; junction bases outside the gene matches: 7. CDR3: CASTGSGGENNEQFF. The CDR3 coding sequence is TGCGCCAGCACCGGTAGCGGGGGGGAAAACAATGAGCAGTTCTTC.

The chain has TRBV6-5 and TRBJ2-5; 8 positions agree with TRBD2. The V and J ends lost 4 bases and 2 bases, in that order; junction bases with no gene match: 3. Germline CDR1 reads MNHEY; CDR2 reads SVGAGI. The CDR3 has 14 amino acids. The CDR3 loop reads CASSSGGTQETQYF. The CDR3, as DNA: TGTGCCAGCAGTTCGGGGGGGACACAAGAGACCCAGTACTTC.